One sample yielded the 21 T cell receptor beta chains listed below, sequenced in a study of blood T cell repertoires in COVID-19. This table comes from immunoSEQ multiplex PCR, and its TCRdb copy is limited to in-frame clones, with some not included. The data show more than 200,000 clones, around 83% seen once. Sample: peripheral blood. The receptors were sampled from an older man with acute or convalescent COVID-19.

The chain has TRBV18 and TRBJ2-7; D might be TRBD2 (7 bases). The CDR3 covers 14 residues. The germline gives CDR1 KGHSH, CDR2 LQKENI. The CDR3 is CASKGGVSPYEQYF. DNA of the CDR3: TGTGCGTCGAAAGGGGGGGTCTCGCCCTACGAGCAGTACTTC.

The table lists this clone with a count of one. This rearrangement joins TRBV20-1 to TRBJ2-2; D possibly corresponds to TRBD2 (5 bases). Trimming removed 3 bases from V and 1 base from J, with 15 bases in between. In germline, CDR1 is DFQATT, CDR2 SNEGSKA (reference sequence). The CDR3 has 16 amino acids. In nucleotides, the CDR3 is TGCAGTGCTAGTCCCGGAACCGGGGAGAACACCGGGGAGCTGTTTTTT. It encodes CSASPGTGENTGELFF.

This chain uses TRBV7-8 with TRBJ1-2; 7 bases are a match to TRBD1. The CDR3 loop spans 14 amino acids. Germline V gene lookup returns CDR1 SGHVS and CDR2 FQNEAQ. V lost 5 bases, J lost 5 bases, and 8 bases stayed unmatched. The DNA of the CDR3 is TGTGCCAGCAGCCCGGGGGACAGAAATTATGGCTACACCTTC. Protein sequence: CASSPGDRNYGYTF.

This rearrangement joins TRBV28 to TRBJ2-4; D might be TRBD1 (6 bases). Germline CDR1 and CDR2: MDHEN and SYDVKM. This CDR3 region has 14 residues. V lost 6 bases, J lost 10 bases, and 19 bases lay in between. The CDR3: CASSIRGLSRIQYF. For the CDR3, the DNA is TGTGCCAGCAGCATCAGGGGCCTATCACGTATTCAGTACTTC.

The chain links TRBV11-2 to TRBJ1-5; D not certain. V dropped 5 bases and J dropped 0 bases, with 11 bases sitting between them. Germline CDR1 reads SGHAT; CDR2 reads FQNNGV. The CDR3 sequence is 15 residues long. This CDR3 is CASSLWSNSNQPQHF. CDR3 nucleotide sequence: TGTGCCAGCAGCCTTTGGAGTAATAGCAATCAGCCCCAGCATTTT.

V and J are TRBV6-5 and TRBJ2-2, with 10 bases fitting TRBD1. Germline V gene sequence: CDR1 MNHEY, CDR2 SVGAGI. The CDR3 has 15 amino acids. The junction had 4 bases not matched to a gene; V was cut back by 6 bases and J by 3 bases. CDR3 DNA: TGTGCCAGCAGCACCGGGACAGGGGACACCGGGGAGCTGTTTTTT. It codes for CASSTGTGDTGELFF.

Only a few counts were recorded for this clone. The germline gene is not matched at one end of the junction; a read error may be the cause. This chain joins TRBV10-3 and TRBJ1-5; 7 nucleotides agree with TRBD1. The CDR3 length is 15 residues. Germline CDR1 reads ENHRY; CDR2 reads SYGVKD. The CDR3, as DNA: TGTGCCACCAGACAGGGAACCTTTAGCGATCAGCCCCAGCATTTT. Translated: CATRQGTFSDQPQHF.

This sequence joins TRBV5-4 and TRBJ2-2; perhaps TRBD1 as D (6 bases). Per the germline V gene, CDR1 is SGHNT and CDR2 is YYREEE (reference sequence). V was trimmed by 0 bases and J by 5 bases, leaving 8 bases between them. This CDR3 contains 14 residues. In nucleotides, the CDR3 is TGTGCCAGCAGCTTGGAGAGGGGGACCGGGGAGCTGTTTTTT. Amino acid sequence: CASSLERGTGELFF.

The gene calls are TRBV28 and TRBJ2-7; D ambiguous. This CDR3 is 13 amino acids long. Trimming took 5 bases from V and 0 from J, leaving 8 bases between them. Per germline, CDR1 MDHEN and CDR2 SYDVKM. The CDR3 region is CASSDSASYEQYF. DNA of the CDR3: TGTGCCAGCAGTGACTCCGCCTCCTACGAGCAGTACTTC.

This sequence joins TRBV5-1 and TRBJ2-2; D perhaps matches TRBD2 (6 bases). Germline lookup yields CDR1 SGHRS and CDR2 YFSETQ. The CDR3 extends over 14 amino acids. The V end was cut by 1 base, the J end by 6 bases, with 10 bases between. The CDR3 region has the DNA TGCGCCAGCAGCTTGAGAGCGGGCCCCGGGGAGCTGTTTTTT. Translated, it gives CASSLRAGPGELFF.

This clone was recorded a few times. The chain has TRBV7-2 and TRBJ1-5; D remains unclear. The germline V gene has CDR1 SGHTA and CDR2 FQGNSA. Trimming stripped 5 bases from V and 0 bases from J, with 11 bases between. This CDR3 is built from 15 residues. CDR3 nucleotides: TGTGCCAGCAGCCCGACGGGTTATAGCAATCAGCCCCAGCATTTT. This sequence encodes CASSPTGYSNQPQHF.

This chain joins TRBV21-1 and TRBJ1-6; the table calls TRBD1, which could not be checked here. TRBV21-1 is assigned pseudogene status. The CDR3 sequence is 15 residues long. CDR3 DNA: TGTGCCAGCAGCTATTCCCCAGGGAAGATTTCACCCCTCCACTTT. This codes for CASSYSPGKISPLHF.

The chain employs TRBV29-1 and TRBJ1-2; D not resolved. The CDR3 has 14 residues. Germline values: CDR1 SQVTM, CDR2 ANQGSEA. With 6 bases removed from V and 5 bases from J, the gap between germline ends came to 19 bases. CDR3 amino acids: CSVPRQEWRYGYTF. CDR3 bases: TGCAGCGTCCCTCGCCAAGAATGGCGGTATGGCTACACCTTC. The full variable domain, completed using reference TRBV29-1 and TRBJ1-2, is SAVISQKPSRDICQRGTSLTIQCQVDSQVTMMFWYRQQPGQSLTLIATANQGSEATYESGFVIDKFPISRPNLTFSTLTVSNMSPEDSSIYLCSVPRQEWRYGYTFGSGTRLTVV.

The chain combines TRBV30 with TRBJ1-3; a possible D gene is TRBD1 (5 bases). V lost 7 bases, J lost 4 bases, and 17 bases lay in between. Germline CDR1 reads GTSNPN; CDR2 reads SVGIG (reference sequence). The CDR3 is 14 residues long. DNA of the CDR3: TGTGCCTTAATTCCAGGTCCAGGGGGAAACACCATATATTTT. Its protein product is CALIPGPGGNTIYF.

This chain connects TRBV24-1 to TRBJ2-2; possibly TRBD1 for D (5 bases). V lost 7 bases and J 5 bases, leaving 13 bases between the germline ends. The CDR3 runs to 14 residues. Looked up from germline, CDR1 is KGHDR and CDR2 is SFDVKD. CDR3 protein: CATRGPRTTGELFF. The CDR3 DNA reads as TGTGCCACCAGAGGACCCCGGACAACCGGGGAGCTGTTTTTT.

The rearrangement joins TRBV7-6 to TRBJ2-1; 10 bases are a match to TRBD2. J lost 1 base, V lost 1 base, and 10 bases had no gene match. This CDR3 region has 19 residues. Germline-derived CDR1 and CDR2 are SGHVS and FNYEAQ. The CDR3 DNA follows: TGTGCCAGCAGCTTAGTCGGGGGGCTAGCGGGAGATTCCTACAATGAGCAGTTCTTC. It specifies CASSLVGGLAGDSYNEQFF. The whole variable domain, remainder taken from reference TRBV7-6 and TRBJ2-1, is GAGVSQSPRYKVTKRGQDVALRCDPISGHVSLYWYRQALGQGPEFLTYFNYEAQQDKSGLPNDRFSAERPEGSISTLTIQRTEQRDSAMYRCASSLVGGLAGDSYNEQFFGPGTRLTVL.

The CDR3 DNA sequence: TGTGCCAGCAGCGCGCTGGGAGAGACGGGGGAAAAACTGTTTTTT. Translated, it gives CASSALGETGEKLFF. This chain uses TRBV7-9 with TRBJ1-4; D is unresolved. V lost 5 bases to trimming and J lost 8 bases, with 18 bases between them. Germline V gene sequence: CDR1 SEHNR, CDR2 FQNEAQ (reference sequence). The CDR3 loop spans 15 amino acids.

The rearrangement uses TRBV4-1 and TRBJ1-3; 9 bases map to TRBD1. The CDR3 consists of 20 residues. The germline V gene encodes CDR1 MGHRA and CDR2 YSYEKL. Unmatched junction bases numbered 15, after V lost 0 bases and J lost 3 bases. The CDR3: CASSQDNKRQGVFGGNTIYF. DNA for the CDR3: TGCGCCAGCAGCCAAGATAATAAGAGACAGGGGGTATTCGGTGGAAACACCATATATTTT.

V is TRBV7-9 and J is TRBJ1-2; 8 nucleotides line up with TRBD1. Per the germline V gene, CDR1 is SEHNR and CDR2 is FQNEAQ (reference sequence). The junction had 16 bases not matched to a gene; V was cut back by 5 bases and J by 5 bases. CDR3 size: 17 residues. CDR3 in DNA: TGTGCCAGCAGCCTTCAGAAACGACAGGGGAAGTTGTATGGCTACACCTTC. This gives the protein CASSLQKRQGKLYGYTF.

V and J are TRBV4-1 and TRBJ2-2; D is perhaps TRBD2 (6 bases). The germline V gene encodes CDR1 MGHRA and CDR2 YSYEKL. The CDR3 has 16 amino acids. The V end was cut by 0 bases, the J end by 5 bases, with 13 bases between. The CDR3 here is CASSQDWRGRTGELFF. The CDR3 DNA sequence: TGCGCCAGCAGCCAAGATTGGAGGGGTCGAACCGGGGAGCTGTTTTTT.

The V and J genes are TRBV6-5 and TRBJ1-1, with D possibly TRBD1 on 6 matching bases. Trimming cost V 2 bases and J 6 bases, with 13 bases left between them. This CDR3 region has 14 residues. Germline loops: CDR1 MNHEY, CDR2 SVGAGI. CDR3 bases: TGTGCCAGCAGTTACGGGGGCATGGTGTCTGAAGCTTTCTTT. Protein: CASSYGGMVSEAFF.